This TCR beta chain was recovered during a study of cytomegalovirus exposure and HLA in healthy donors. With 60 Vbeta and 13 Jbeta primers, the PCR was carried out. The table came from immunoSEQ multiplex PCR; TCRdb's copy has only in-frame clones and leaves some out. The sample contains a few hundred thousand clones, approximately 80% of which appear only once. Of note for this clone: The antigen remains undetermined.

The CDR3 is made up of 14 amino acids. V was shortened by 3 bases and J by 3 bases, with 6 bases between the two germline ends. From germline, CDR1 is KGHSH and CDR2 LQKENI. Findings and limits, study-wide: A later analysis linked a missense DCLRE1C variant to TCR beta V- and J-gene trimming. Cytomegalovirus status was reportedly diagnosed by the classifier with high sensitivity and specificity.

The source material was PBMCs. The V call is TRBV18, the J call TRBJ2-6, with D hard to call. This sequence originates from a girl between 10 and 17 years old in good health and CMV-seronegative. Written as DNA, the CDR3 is TGTGCCAGCTCACCTTCTTATGGGGCCAACGTCCTGACTTTC. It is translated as CASSPSYGANVLTF.